This TCR beta chain was obtained from a study of control samples from healthy donors and cancer patients. The protocol was immunoSEQ multiplex PCR, while the TCRdb copy is restricted to in-frame clones and leaves out a portion. The table lists about 120,000 clones, roughly 88% of them singletons. V lost 0 bases, J lost 0 bases, and 2 bases stayed unmatched. Germline V gene sequence: CDR1 SGDLS, CDR2 YYNGEE. The CDR3 length is 15 residues. This clone was seen only once. Sequences were obtained from blood. The sequence came from a man between 35 and 55 years old in good health. The chain couples TRBV9 to TRBJ2-7; 8 bases agree with TRBD1. DNA of the CDR3: TGTGCCAGCAGCGTAGGGACAGGGAGCTCCTACGAGCAGTACTTC. The encoded protein is CASSVGTGSSYEQYF.